This T cell receptor beta chain stems from a study of shared clonotypes between healthy human individuals. About the research overall: Donor ages ranged 18 to 49 years: two women, a few men.

Recent vaccinations or acute infections were absent in the healthy HIV-negative adult donors. The CDR3 runs to 14 residues. Germline V gene lookup returns CDR1 MDHEN and CDR2 SYDVKM. On this clone: Its antigen is unknown.

The study ran the assay at deep level. Clones were read by immunoSEQ multiplex PCR, and TCRdb kept only the in-frame ones, dropping some. The data contain 450,000 to 550,000 clones, less than 85% of them seen just once; the ten biggest clones take up 10% to 15%. Whole-study results and caveats: Sampling was confined to blood; repertoires within tissues likely differ.

Sequences were obtained from PBMCs. The V call is TRBV28, the J call TRBJ2-5; perhaps TRBD2 as D (6 bases). The receptor was isolated from a woman aged 40 to 50 in good health. Some clones in this sample may be carry-over from other donors' samples. In nucleotides, the CDR3 is TGTGCAGCACAAATCGGGGGAACCCAGGAGACCCAGTACTTC. Translating gives CAAQIGGTQETQYF.